Presented here are 5 T cell receptor beta chains from one specimen sequenced in a study of response to subunit inactivated influenza vaccine. A single record per CDR3 protein comes from TCRdb applying MiXCR to the RT-PCR reads. The sample includes almost 600,000 distinct CDR3 sequences, roughly 15% seen only once; the top ten take roughly 10%. This sample comprised PBMCs from blood, obtained 11 to 12 days after vaccination. The source is a man aged 45-65 years who received an inactivated influenza vaccine.

The chain employs TRBV20-1 and TRBJ2-5, with D hard to call. This CDR3 region has 13 residues. CDR1 and CDR2 (germline): DFQATT, SNEGSKA (reference sequence). V gave up 0 bases and J gave up 5 bases, with 10 bases separating them. This chain's CDR3 is CSARELYLETQYF. As DNA, the CDR3 is TGCAGTGCTAGAGAGCTGTACCTGGAGACCCAGTACTTC.

This clonotype was picked up a small number of times. The rearrangement uses TRBV9 and TRBJ2-3, with 8 positions matching TRBD2. Germline loops: CDR1 SGDLS, CDR2 YYNGEE. This CDR3 has 16 residues. With 4 bases clipped from V and 3 bases from J, the junction kept 10 bases outside the gene matches. CDR3 amino acids: CASSNRGGRRTDTQYF. CDR3 nucleotides: TGTGCCAGCAGCAATCGGGGGGGCCGGAGGACAGATACGCAGTATTTT.

This clonotype appeared a few times. The V and J genes are TRBV7-2 and TRBJ1-6; TRBD1 aligns across 8 bases. Trimming took 5 bases from V and 9 from J; bases not matched to a gene: 3. The CDR3 has 13 residues. Germline V gives CDR1 SGHTA, CDR2 FQGNSA. This CDR3 reads CASSPGGGSPLHF. CDR3 coding DNA: TGTGCCAGCAGCCCAGGGGGCGGTTCACCCCTCCACTTT.

This clonotype was recorded a few times. The chain carries TRBV28 and TRBJ1-5, with D perhaps TRBD1 (5 bases). The germline CDR1 and CDR2 sequences are MDHEN and SYDVKM. There are 16 residues in the CDR3. V dropped 11 bases and J dropped 0 bases, with 20 bases sitting between them. The DNA of the CDR3 is TGTGCCTGTTTCGGCCAGGGCCTGGATAGCAATCAGCCCCAGCATTTT. This translates into CACFGQGLDSNQPQHF. Supplemented by reference TRBV28 and TRBJ1-5, the full variable domain reads DVKVTQSSRYLVKRTGEKVFLECVQDMDHENMFWYRQDPGLGLRLIYFSYDVKMKEKGDIPEGYSVSREKKERFSLILESASTNQTSMYLCACFGQGLDSNQPQHFGDGTRLSIL.

This chain uses TRBV7-2 with TRBJ2-3; D tentatively reads TRBD1 or TRBD2 (5 bases each). The CDR3 has 14 amino acids. The germline V gene encodes CDR1 SGHTA and CDR2 FQGNSA. V was trimmed by 0 bases and J by 5 bases, leaving 9 bases between them. CDR3 bases: TGTGCCAGCAGCTTAGCCCCAGGGAGAGATACGCAGTATTTT. Translated, it gives CASSLAPGRDTQYF.